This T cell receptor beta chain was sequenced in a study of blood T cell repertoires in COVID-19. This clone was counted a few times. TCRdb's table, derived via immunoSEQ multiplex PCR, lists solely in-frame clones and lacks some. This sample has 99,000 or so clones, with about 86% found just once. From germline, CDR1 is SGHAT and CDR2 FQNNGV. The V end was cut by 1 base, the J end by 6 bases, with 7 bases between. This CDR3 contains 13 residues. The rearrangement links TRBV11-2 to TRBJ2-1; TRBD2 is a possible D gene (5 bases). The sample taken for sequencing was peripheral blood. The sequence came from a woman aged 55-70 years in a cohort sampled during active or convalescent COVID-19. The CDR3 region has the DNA TGTGCCAGCAGCTTAGGGGAGCTCAATGAGCAGTTCTTC. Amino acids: CASSLGELNEQFF.